These 25 T cell receptor beta chains share one sample of origin, sequenced in a study of blood T cell repertoires in COVID-19. TCRdb's table, derived via immunoSEQ multiplex PCR, lists solely in-frame clones and lacks some. The sample records 80,000 or so clones, about 80% being singletons. The material sequenced was peripheral blood. These receptors came from a man over 45 with active or convalescent COVID-19.

The chain links TRBV4-1 to TRBJ2-1; 10 nucleotides line up with TRBD2. Germline CDR1 MGHRA, CDR2 YSYEKL. The CDR3 is made up of 18 amino acids. Trimming removed 0 bases from V and 8 bases from J; junction bases left unmatched: 13. The CDR3 is CASSQDGLGSGGMDEQFF. Written as DNA, the CDR3 is TGCGCCAGCAGCCAAGATGGGCTGGGTAGCGGGGGGATGGATGAGCAGTTCTTC.

The genes are TRBV28 and TRBJ2-7, with 8 nucleotides matching TRBD1. The CDR3 runs to 13 residues. The germline gives CDR1 MDHEN, CDR2 SYDVKM. V dropped 6 bases and J dropped 5; count of bases not matched to a gene: 6. CDR3 DNA sequence: TGTGCCAGCAGGGACAGGGAGTATGACGAGCAGTACTTC. It is translated as CASRDREYDEQYF.

The rearrangement uses TRBV7-3 and TRBJ1-1; D uncertain. This CDR3 is 16 amino acids long. The germline V gene encodes CDR1 SGHTA and CDR2 FQGTGA. The V gene lost 4 bases and the J gene lost 4 bases, with 19 bases spanning the gap. Written as DNA, the CDR3 is TGTGCCAGCAGCTCTCTAATCTCAGCGCGGGGCACTGAAGCTTTCTTT. Translating it yields CASSSLISARGTEAFF.

This chain joins TRBV19 and TRBJ2-5; 9 bases line up with TRBD2. This CDR3 contains 16 residues. V gave up 5 bases and J gave up 7 bases; unmatched junction bases: 14. CDR1 and CDR2 from the germline V gene are LNHDA and SQIVND (reference sequence). CDR3 sequence: CASSHSGGGAQGTQYF. The CDR3 nucleotides read TGTGCCAGTAGTCACTCAGGCGGGGGGGCGCAGGGGACCCAGTACTTC.

V and J are TRBV6-4 and TRBJ2-1; TRBD2 matches at 7 bases. The germline V gene encodes CDR1 MRHNA and CDR2 SNTAGT. The V and J ends lost 6 bases and 2 bases, in that order; junction bases with no gene match: 10. CDR3 length: 16 residues. This CDR3 reads CASSPTRLAAYNEQFF. In DNA form, the CDR3 reads TGTGCCAGCAGCCCGACAAGGCTAGCGGCCTACAATGAGCAGTTCTTC.

The chain recombines TRBV2 with TRBJ2-5; 7 nucleotides line up with TRBD1. In germline, CDR1 is SNHLY, CDR2 FYNNEI. The CDR3 totals 12 residues. V was pared by 7 bases and J by 5 bases, with 4 bases of the junction left unmatched. The CDR3 DNA is TGTGCCAGCAAAGGGGGCGGGGAGACCCAGTACTTC. Its protein is CASKGGGETQYF.

The CDR3 DNA follows: TGTGCCAGCAGCTCCCGGGGTAGCGGGGGGTGGTTCGGGGAGCTGTTTTTT. Encoded protein: CASSSRGSGGWFGELFF. The chain couples TRBV7-2 to TRBJ2-2, with 10 bases that match TRBD2. The length of the CDR3 is 17 residues. The germline V gene encodes CDR1 SGHTA and CDR2 FQGNSA. Trimming at V came to 4 bases and at J to 7 bases, leaving 12 bases not matched to a gene.

This clone was found a few times. The genes are TRBV5-1 and TRBJ2-1; no definite D call. Germline loops: CDR1 SGHRS, CDR2 YFSETQ. The CDR3 is 13 amino acids. Trimming took 7 bases from V and 9 from J, leaving 17 bases between them. The CDR3 DNA follows: TGCGCCAGCGTCCCTTCCGAACAATCTGAGCAGTTCTTC. Encoded protein: CASVPSEQSEQFF. The full variable domain, with the rest looked up from reference TRBV5-1 and TRBJ2-1, is KAGVTQTPRYLIKTRGQQVTLSCSPISGHRSVSWYQQTPGQGLQFLFEYFSETQRNKGNFPGRFSGRQFSNSRSEMNVSTLELGDSALYLCASVPSEQSEQFFGPGTRLTVL.

This chain uses TRBV3-1 (or the pseudogene TRBV3-2) with TRBJ1-1; D may be TRBD1 (5 bases). CDR1 is LGHDT, CDR2 YNNKEL, per germline (reference sequence). Trimming pared 2 bases from V and 1 base from J, leaving 14 bases between. This CDR3 contains 16 residues. The DNA of the CDR3 is TGTGCCAGCAGCCAACGATCAGGGTTCGGGAACACTGAAGCTTTCTTT. Residues: CASSQRSGFGNTEAFF.

V gene TRBV18 combines with J gene TRBJ2-1, with 7 positions matching TRBD2. The junction had 10 bases not matched to a gene; V was cut back by 6 bases and J by 5 bases. Germline CDR1 KGHSH, CDR2 LQKENI. The CDR3 totals 15 residues. CDR3 residues: CASSARSGGDNEQFF. The CDR3 DNA follows: TGTGCCAGCTCCGCTCGCTCGGGGGGTGACAATGAGCAGTTCTTC. The full variable domain, with the rest looked up from reference TRBV18 and TRBJ2-1, is NAGVMQNPRHLVRRRGQEARLRCSPMKGHSHVYWYRQLPEEGLKFMVYLQKENIIDESGMPKERFSAEFPKEGPSILRIQQVVRGDSAAYFCASSARSGGDNEQFFGPGTRLTVL.

The V and J genes are TRBV18 and TRBJ1-5; a possible D gene is TRBD1 (6 bases). The CDR3 is 15 residues long. The V gene's germline CDR1 is KGHSH and CDR2 LQKENI. V was cut by 2 bases and J by 3 bases, with 11 bases left in between. As DNA, the CDR3 is TGTGCCAGCTCACCAGGAGGGGGGGACAATCAGCCCCAGCATTTT. This encodes CASSPGGGDNQPQHF.

The V and J genes are TRBV3-1 (or the pseudogene TRBV3-2) and TRBJ2-1; weak D call: TRBD1 (7 bases). The germline V gene encodes CDR1 LGHDT and CDR2 YNNKEL (reference sequence). The V gene lost 4 bases and the J gene lost 6 bases, with 16 bases spanning the gap. CDR3 length: 15 residues. CDR3 amino acids: CASSLGQGGGNEQFF. Here the CDR3 DNA reads TGTGCCAGCAGCCTGGGGCAGGGGGGAGGCAATGAGCAGTTCTTC.

This sequence joins TRBV5-1 and TRBJ1-2, with 9 bases aligning to TRBD1. This CDR3 is built from 15 residues. Per germline, CDR1 SGHRS and CDR2 YFSETQ. V lost 0 bases to trimming and J lost 8 bases; unmatched junction nucleotides: 8. This CDR3 is CASSLEDRGFGGYTF. DNA of the CDR3: TGCGCCAGCAGCTTGGAGGACAGGGGTTTCGGGGGCTACACCTTC. Full variable domain (rest looked up from reference TRBV5-1 and TRBJ1-2): KAGVTQTPRYLIKTRGQQVTLSCSPISGHRSVSWYQQTPGQGLQFLFEYFSETQRNKGNFPGRFSGRQFSNSRSEMNVSTLELGDSALYLCASSLEDRGFGGYTFGSGTRLTVV.

The rearrangement links TRBV19 to TRBJ1-2; a weak D match, TRBD1 (5 bases). The germline V and J ends were trimmed by 10 bases and 3 bases, with 15 bases remaining between them. Germline V lookup: CDR1 LNHDA, CDR2 SQIVND (reference sequence). The length of the CDR3 is 13 residues. The CDR3 coding sequence is TGTGCCACAAAGGGGCTTGGGGACTATGGCTACACCTTC. This translates into CATKGLGDYGYTF.

This clone turned up a few times. The J gene is TRBJ1-6, the V gene TRBV10-3, with D perhaps TRBD1 (6 bases). The CDR3 totals 14 residues. V was cut by 8 bases and J by 0 bases, with 8 bases left in between. Per germline, CDR1 ENHRY and CDR2 SYGVKD. The CDR3 reads CAISDSSYNSPLHF. The CDR3 DNA is TGTGCCATCTCGGACAGCTCCTATAATTCACCCCTCCACTTT.

The CDR3 sequence is CASRDGQGVFSEAFF. The CDR3 nucleotides read TGTGCCAGTAGGGACGGACAGGGGGTGTTCTCTGAAGCTTTCTTT. The chain recombines TRBV19 with TRBJ1-1; 10 bases are shared with TRBD1. The CDR3 contains 15 residues. The germline V gene has CDR1 LNHDA and CDR2 SQIVND (reference sequence). The trim removed 6 bases at V and 6 bases at J, leaving 10 bases unmatched.

This chain connects TRBV3-1 (or the pseudogene TRBV3-2) to TRBJ2-1; 8 nucleotides align to TRBD2. Germline CDR1 LGHDT, CDR2 YNNKEL (reference sequence). Trimming cost V 3 bases and J 0 bases; bases outside gene matches: 4. The CDR3 spans 16 residues. DNA of the CDR3: TGTGCCAGCAGCCATATAGCGGGACTCTCCTACAATGAGCAGTTCTTC. Residues: CASSHIAGLSYNEQFF.

The chain combines TRBV27 with TRBJ1-6, with a possible D match to TRBD1 (5 bases). This CDR3 has 13 amino acids. Trimming took 6 bases from V and 7 from J, leaving 10 bases between them. Germline values: CDR1 MNHEY, CDR2 SMNVEV (reference sequence). The CDR3 nucleotides are TGTGCCAGCAGCTATCGACAGAATTCACCCCTCCACTTT. It codes for CASSYRQNSPLHF.

This clone has a single count. The chain couples TRBV5-4 to TRBJ2-3; 12 nucleotides match TRBD2. V lost 1 base and J lost 3; bases outside the gene matches: 3. Germline loops: CDR1 SGHNT, CDR2 YYREEE (reference sequence). This CDR3 is 16 amino acids long. CDR3 residues: CASSLSLAGGTDTQYF. CDR3 DNA sequence: TGTGCCAGCAGCTTGTCACTAGCGGGGGGAACAGATACGCAGTATTTT.

The rearrangement links TRBV7-3 to TRBJ2-3; D might be TRBD2 (7 bases). The V gene's germline CDR1 is SGHTA and CDR2 FQGTGA. This CDR3 comprises 14 residues. Between the trimmed V and J ends, which lost 5 bases and 4 bases, there was a span of 13 bases. The CDR3 sequence is CASSPGGASDTQYF. DNA for the CDR3: TGTGCCAGCAGCCCTGGGGGGGCATCAGATACGCAGTATTTT.

The chain carries TRBV7-6 and TRBJ2-7; perhaps TRBD1 as D (6 bases). The CDR3 runs to 14 residues. V dropped 8 bases and J dropped 3 bases, with 17 bases sitting between them. CDR1 and CDR2 (germline): SGHVS, FNYEAQ. The CDR3 here is CASSQDSSFYEQYF. DNA of the CDR3: TGTGCCAGCTCGCAGGACAGTTCCTTCTACGAGCAGTACTTC.

The chain is built from TRBV19 and TRBJ2-7, with D possibly TRBD1 on 5 matching bases. V was trimmed by 5 bases and J by 4 bases, leaving 15 bases between them. The CDR3 extends over 14 amino acids. Germline lookup yields CDR1 LNHDA and CDR2 SQIVND (reference sequence). The CDR3 DNA sequence: TGTGCCAGTAGTTTCACAGGAGCCCCTTACGAGCAGTACTTC. Its protein is CASSFTGAPYEQYF.

The chain employs TRBV5-1 and TRBJ1-1; TRBD1 is a possible D gene (6 bases). The CDR3 is 16 amino acids. Germline V gene lookup returns CDR1 SGHRS and CDR2 YFSETQ. V gave up 2 bases and J gave up 1 base, with 15 bases separating them. This chain's CDR3 is CASSFRGGQENTEAFF. In DNA form, the CDR3 reads TGCGCCAGCAGCTTCCGCGGGGGGCAGGAGAACACTGAAGCTTTCTTT.

The chain links TRBV5-4 to TRBJ2-1, with TRBD2 matching over 11 bases. The CDR3 consists of 16 residues. V shed 4 bases, J shed 3 bases, and the junction held 6 bases outside the gene matches. Germline V gene lookup returns CDR1 SGHNT and CDR2 YYREEE (reference sequence). The CDR3 is CASSHLSGGGYNEQFF. The CDR3, as DNA: TGTGCCAGCAGCCACCTTAGCGGGGGGGGCTACAATGAGCAGTTCTTC.

On this clone: The junction shows a germline mismatch at one end, possibly a read error. In DNA, the CDR3 is TGTGCCAGCAGCTTGGCCGGTAGCGATCAGCCCCAGCATTTT. Residues: CASSLAGSDQPQHF. The rearrangement joins TRBV5-4 to TRBJ1-5; D is unresolved. The germline V gene has CDR1 SGHNT and CDR2 YYREEE (reference sequence). This CDR3 has 14 amino acids.